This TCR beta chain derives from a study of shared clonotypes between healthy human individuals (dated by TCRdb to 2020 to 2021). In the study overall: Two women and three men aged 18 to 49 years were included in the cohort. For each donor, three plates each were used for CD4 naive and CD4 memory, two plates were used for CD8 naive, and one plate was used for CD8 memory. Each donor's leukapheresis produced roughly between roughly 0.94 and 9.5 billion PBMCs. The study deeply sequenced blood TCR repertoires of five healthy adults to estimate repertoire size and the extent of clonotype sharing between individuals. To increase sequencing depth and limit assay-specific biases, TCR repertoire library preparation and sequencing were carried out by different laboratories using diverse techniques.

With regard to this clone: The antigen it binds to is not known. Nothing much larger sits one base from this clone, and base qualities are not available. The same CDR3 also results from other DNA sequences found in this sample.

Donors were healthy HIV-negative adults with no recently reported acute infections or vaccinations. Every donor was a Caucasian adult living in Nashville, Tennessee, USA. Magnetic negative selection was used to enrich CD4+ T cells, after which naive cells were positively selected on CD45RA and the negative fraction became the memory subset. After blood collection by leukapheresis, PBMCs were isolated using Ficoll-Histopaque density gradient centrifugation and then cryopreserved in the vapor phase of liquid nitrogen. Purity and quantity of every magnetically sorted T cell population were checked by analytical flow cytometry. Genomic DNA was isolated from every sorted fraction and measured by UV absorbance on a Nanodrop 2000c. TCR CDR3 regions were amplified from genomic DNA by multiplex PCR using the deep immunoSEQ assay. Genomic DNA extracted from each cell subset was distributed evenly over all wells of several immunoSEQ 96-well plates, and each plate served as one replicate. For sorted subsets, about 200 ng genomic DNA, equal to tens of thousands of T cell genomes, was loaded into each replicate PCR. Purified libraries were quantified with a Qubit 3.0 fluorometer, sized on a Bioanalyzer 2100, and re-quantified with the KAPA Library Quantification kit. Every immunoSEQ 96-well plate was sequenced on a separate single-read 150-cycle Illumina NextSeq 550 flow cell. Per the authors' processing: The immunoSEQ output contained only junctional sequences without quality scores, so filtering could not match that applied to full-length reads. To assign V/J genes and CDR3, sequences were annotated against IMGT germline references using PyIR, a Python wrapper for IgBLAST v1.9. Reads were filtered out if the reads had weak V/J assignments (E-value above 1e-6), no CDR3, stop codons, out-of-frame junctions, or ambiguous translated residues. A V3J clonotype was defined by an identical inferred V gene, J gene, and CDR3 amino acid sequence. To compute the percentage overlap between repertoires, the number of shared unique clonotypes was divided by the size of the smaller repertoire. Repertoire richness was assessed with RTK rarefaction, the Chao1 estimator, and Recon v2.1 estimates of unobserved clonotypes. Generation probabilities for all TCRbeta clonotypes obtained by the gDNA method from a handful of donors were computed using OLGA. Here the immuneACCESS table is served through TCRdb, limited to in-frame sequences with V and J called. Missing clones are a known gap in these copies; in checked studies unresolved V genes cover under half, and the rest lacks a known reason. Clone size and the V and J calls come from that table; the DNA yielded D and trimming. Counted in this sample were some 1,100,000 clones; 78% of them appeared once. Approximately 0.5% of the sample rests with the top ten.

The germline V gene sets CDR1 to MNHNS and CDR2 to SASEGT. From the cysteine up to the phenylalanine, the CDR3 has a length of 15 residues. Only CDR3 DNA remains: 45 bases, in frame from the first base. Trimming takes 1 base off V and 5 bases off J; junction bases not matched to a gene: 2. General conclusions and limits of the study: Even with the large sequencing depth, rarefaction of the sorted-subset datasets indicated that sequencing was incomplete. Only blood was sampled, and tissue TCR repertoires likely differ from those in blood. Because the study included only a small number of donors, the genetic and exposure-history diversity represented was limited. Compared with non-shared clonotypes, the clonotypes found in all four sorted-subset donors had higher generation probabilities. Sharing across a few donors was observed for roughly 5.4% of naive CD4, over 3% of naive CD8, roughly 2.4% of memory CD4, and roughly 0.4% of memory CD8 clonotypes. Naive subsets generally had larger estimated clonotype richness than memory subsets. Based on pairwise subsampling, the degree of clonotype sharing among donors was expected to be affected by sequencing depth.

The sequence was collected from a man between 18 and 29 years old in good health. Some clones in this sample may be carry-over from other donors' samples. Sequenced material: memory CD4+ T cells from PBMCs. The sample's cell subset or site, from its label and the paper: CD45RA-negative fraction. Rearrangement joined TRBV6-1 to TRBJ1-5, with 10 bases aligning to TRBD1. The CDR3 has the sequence CASSEGDRGDQPQHF. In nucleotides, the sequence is TGTGCCAGCAGTGAAGGGGACAGGGGAGATCAGCCCCAGCATTTT.